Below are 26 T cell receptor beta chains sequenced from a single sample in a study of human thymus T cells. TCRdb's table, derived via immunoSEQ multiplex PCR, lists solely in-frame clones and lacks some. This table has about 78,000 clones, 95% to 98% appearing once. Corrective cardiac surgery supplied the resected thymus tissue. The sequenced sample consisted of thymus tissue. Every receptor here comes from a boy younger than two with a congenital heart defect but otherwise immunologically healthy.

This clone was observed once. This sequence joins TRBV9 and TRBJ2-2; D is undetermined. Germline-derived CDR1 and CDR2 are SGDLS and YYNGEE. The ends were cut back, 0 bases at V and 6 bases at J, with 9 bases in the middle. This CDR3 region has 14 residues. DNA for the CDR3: TGTGCCAGCAGCGTAGAGGCCAGGCCCGGGGAGCTGTTTTTT. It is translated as CASSVEARPGELFF.

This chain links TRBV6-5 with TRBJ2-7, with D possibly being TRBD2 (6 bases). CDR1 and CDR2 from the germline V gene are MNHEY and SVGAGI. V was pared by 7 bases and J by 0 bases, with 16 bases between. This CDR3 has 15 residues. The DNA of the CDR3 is TGTGCCAGCACAGCGGGTCTAACCGCCTCCTACGAGCAGTACTTC. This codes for CASTAGLTASYEQYF.

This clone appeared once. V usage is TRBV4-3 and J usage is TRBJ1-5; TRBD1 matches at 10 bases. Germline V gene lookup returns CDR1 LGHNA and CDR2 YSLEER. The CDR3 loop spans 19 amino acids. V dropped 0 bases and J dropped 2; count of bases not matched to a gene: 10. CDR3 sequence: CASSQDTGGQGYGNQPQHF. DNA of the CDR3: TGCGCCAGCAGCCAAGATACTGGGGGACAGGGGTACGGCAATCAGCCCCAGCATTTT.

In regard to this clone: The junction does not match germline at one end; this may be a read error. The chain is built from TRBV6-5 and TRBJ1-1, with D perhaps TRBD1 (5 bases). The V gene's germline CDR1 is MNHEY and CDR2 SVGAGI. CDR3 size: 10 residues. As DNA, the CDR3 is TGTGCCAGCAGCTGCCAACGGGGGGGCTTT. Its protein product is CASSCQRGGF.

The DNA for the CDR3 is TGCAGCGTTGTTTATAGTGTAGGCTACGAGCAGTACTTC. Its protein product is CSVVYSVGYEQYF. This chain connects TRBV29-1 to TRBJ2-7; no clear D. The V end lost 4 bases, the J end lost 3 bases, and 13 bases lay between the germline ends. CDR1 is SQVTM and CDR2 is ANQGSEA in the germline V gene. The CDR3 is made up of 13 amino acids.

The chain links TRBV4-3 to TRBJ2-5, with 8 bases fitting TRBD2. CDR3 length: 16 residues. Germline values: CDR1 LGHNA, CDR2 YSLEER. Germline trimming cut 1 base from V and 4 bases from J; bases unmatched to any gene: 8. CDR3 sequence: CASSQGVGGAGETQYF. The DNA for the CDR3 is TGCGCCAGCAGCCAAGGGGTCGGGGGGGCTGGAGAGACCCAGTACTTC.

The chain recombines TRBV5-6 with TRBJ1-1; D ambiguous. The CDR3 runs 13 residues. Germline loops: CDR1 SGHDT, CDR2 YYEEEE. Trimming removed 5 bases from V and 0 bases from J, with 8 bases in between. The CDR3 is CASRVQMNTEAFF. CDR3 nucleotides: TGTGCCAGCAGGGTCCAAATGAACACTGAAGCTTTCTTT. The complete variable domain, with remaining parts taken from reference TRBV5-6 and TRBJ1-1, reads DAGVTQSPTHLIKTRGQQVTLRCSPKSGHDTVSWYQQALGQGPQFIFQYYEEEERQRGNFPDRFSGHQFPNYSSELNVNALLLGDSALYLCASRVQMNTEAFFGQGTRLTVV.

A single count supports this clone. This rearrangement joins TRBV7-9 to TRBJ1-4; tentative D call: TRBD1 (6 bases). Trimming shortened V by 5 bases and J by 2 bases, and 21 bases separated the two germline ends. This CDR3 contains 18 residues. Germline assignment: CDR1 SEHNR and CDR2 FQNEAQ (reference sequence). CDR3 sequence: CASSPGASTIGTNEKLFF. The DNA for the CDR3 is TGTGCCAGCAGCCCAGGGGCATCAACGATTGGGACTAATGAAAAACTGTTTTTT.

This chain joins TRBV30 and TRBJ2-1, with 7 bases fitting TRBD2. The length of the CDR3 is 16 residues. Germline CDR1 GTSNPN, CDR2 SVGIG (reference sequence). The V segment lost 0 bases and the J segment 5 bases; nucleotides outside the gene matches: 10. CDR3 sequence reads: CAWSVNNGRPDNEQFF. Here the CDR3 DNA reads TGTGCCTGGAGTGTAAATAACGGGAGGCCTGACAATGAGCAGTTCTTC. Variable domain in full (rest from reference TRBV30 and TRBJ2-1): SQTIHQWPATLVQPVGSPLSLECTVEGTSNPNLYWYRQAAGRGLQLLFYSVGIGQISSEVPQNLSASRPQDRQFILSSKKLLLSDSGFYLCAWSVNNGRPDNEQFFGPGTRLTVL.

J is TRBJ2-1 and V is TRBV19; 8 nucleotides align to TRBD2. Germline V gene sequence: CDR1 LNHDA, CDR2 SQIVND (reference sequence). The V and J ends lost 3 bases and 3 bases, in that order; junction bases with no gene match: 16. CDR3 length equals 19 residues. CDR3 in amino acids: CASSMSLRGSGDVYNEQFF. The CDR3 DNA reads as TGTGCCAGTAGTATGTCTCTGAGGGGTAGCGGGGATGTCTACAATGAGCAGTTCTTC.

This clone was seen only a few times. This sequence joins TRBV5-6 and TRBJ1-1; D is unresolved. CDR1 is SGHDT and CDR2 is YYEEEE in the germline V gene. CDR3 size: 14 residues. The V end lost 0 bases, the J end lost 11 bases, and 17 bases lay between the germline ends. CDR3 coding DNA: TGTGCCAGCAGCTTGGCTTCGACGCCGGTTCAGGCTTTCTTT. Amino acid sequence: CASSLASTPVQAFF.

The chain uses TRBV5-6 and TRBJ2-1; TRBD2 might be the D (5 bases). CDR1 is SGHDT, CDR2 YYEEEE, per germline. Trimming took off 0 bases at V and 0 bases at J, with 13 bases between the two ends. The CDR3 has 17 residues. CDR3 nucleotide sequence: TGTGCCAGCAGCTTGGGACTATCCCAAAGCTCCTACAATGAGCAGTTCTTC. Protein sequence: CASSLGLSQSSYNEQFF.

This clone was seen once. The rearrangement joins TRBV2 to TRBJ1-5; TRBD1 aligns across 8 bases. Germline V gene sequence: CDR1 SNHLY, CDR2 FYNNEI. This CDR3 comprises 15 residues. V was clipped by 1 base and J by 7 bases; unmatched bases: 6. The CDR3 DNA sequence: TGTGCCAGCAGTGAAGACGGACAGGGACGCCAGCCCCAGCATTTT. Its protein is CASSEDGQGRQPQHF.

CDR3: CASSPPTGEREKLFF. The CDR3, as DNA: TGTGCCAGCTCACCACCGACAGGGGAACGAGAAAAACTGTTTTTT. This rearrangement joins TRBV18 to TRBJ1-4; TRBD1 aligns across 8 bases. Looked up from germline, CDR1 is KGHSH and CDR2 is LQKENI. The CDR3 runs 15 residues. Trimming at V came to 0 bases and at J to 8 bases, leaving 5 bases not matched to a gene.

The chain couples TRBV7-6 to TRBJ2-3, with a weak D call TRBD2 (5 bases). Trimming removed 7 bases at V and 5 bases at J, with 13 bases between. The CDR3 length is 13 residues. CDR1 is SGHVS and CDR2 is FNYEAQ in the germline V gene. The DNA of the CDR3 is TGTGCCAGCACCTCTTACGGGGAAGATACGCAGTATTTT. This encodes CASTSYGEDTQYF.

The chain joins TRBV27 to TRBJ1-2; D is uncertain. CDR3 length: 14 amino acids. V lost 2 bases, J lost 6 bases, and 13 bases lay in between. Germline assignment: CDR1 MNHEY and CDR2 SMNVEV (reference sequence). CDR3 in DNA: TGTGCCAGCAGTTTAACGGCATCCAAGAATGGCTACACCTTC. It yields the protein CASSLTASKNGYTF.

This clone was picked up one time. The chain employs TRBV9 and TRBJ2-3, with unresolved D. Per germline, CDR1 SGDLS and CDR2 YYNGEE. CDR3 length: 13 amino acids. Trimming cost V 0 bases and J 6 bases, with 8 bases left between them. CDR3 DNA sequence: TGTGCCAGCAGCGTAGATGGGGTGGATACGCAGTATTTT. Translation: CASSVDGVDTQYF. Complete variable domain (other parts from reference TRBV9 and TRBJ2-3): DSGVTQTPKHLITATGQRVTLRCSPRSGDLSVYWYQQSLDQGLQFLIQYYNGEERAKGNILERFSAQQFPDLHSELNLSSLELGDSALYFCASSVDGVDTQYFGPGTRLTVL.

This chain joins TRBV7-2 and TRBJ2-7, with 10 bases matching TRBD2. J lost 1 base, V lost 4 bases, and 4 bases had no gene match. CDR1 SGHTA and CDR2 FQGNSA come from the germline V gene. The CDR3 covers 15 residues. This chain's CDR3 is CASSWTSGTSYEQYF. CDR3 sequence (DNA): TGTGCCAGCAGCTGGACTAGCGGTACTTCCTACGAGCAGTACTTC.

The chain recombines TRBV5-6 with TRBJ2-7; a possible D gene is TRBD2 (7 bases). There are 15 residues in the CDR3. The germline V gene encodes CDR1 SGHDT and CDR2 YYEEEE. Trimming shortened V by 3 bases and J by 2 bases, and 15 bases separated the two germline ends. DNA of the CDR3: TGTGCCAGCAGCTGCAGGGGACTAACCCCCTACGAGCAGTACTTC. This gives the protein CASSCRGLTPYEQYF.

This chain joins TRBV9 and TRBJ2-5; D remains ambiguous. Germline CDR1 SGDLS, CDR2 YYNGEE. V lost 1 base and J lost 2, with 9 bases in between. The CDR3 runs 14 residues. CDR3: CASSVLGQQETQYF. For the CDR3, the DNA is TGTGCCAGCAGCGTACTGGGTCAACAAGAGACCCAGTACTTC.

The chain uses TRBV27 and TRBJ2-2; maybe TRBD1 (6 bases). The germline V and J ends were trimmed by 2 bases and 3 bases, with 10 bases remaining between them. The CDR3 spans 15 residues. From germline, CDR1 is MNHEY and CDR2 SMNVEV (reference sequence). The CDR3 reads CASSLQGWDTGELFF. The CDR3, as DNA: TGTGCCAGCAGTTTACAGGGGTGGGACACCGGGGAGCTGTTTTTT.

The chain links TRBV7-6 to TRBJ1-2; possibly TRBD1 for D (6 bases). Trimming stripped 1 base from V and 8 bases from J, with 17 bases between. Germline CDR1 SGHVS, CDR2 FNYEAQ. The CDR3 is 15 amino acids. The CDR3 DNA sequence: TGTGCCAGCAGCTTAGAGGCAGGGTTCGGGGGCGGCTACACCTTC. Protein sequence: CASSLEAGFGGGYTF.

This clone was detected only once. As DNA, the CDR3 is TGCGCCAGCAGCCAAGTTCCGCCAGGGGGCGTGGGGATGACCCAGTACTTC. Translated, it gives CASSQVPPGGVGMTQYF. This chain joins TRBV4-1 and TRBJ2-5; 8 bases line up with TRBD1. The CDR3 spans 17 residues. Trimming at V came to 1 base and at J to 7 bases, leaving 14 bases not matched to a gene. CDR1 is MGHRA, CDR2 YSYEKL, per germline.

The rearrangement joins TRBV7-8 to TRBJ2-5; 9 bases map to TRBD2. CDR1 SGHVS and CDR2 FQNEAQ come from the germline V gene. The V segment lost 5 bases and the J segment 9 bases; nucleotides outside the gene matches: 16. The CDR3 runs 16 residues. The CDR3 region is CASSTEVRGTSRAQYF. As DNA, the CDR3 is TGTGCCAGCAGCACCGAGGTGCGGGGGACTAGCAGGGCCCAGTACTTC.

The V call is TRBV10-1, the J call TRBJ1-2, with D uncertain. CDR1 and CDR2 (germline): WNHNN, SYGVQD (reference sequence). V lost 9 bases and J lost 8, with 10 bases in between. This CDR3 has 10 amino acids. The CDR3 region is CARHLDGYTF. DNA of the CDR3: TGCGCCAGGCACCTAGACGGCTACACCTTC.

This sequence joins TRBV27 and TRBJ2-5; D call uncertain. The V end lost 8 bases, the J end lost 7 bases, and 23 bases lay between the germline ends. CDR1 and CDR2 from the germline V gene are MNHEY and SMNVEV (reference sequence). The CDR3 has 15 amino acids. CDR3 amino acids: CASARVMPHLGTQYF. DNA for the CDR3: TGTGCCAGCGCACGAGTTATGCCACACCTGGGGACCCAGTACTTC.